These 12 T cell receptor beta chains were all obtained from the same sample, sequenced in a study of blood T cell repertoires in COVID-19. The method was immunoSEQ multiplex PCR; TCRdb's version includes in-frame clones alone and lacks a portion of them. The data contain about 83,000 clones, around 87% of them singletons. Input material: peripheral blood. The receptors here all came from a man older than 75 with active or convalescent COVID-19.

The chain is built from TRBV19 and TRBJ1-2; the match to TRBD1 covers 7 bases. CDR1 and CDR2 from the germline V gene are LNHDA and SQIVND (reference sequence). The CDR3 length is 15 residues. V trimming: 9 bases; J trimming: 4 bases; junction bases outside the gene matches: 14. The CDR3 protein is CASTILDRVPYGYTF. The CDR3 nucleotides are TGTGCCAGCACCATACTCGACAGGGTTCCCTATGGCTACACCTTC.

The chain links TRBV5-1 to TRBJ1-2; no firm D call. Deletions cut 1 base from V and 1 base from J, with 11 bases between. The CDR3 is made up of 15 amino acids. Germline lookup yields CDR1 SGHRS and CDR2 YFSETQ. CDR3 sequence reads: CASSLFPGSNYGYTF. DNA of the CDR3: TGCGCCAGCAGCTTGTTTCCGGGAAGTAACTATGGCTACACCTTC.

Here the CDR3 reads CASSLGTSDTQYF. For the CDR3, the DNA is TGTGCCAGCAGCTTAGGGACATCAGATACGCAGTATTTT. The chain combines TRBV11-2 with TRBJ2-3; tentative D call: TRBD1 (5 bases). The V end lost 1 base, the J end lost 4 bases, and 6 bases lay between the germline ends. Germline-derived CDR1 and CDR2 are SGHAT and FQNNGV. The CDR3 consists of 13 residues.

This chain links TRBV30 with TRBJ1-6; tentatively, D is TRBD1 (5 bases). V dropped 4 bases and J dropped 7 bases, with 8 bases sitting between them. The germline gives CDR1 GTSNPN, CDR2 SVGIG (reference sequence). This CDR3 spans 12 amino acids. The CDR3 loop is CAWNPGNSPLHF. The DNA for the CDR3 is TGTGCCTGGAACCCAGGGAATTCACCCCTCCACTTT.

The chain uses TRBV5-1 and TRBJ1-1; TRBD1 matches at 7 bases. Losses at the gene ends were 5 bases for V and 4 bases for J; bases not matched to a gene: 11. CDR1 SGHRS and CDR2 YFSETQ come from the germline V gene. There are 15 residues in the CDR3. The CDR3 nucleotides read TGCGCCAGCAGGGGGACCGACAGGGCTAGCACTGAAGCTTTCTTT. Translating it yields CASRGTDRASTEAFF.

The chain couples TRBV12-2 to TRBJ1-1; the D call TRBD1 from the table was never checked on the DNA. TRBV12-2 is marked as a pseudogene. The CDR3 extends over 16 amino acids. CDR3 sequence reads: CASRLAQGIVRTEAFF. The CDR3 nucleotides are TGTGCAAGTCGCTTAGCACAGGGGATTGTTCGGACTGAAGCTTTCTTT.

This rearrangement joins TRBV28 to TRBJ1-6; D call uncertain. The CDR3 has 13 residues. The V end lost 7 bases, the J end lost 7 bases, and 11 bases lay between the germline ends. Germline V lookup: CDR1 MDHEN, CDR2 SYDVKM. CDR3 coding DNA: TGTGCCAGCAAACTCAAGCAAAATTCACCCCTCCACTTT. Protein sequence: CASKLKQNSPLHF.

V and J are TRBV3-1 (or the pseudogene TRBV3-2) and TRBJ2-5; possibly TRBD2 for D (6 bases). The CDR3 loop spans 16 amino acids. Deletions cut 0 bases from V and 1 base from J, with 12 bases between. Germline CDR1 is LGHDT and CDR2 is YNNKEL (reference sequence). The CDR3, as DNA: TGTGCCAGCAGCCAAGAAGGAGGGAACCGCCAAGAGACCCAGTACTTC. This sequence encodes CASSQEGGNRQETQYF.

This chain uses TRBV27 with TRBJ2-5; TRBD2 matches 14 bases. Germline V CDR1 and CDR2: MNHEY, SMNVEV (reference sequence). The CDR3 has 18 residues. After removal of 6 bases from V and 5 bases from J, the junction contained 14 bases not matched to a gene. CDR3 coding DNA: TGTGCCAGCAGGACAGACCGACTAGCGGGGGGGCCAGGGGAGACCCAGTACTTC. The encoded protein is CASRTDRLAGGPGETQYF.

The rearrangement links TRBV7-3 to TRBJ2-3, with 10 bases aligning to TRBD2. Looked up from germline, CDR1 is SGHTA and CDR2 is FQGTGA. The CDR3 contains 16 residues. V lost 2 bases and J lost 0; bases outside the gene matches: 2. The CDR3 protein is CASSLGLAASTDTQYF. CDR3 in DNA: TGTGCCAGCAGCTTAGGACTAGCGGCCAGCACAGATACGCAGTATTTT.

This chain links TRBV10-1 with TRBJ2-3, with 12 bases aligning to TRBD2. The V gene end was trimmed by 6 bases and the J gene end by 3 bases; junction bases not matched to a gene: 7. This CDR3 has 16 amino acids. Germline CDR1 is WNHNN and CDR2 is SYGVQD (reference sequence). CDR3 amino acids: CASSGTGLAGTDTQYF. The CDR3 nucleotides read TGCGCCAGCAGCGGCACCGGACTAGCGGGGACAGATACGCAGTATTTT.

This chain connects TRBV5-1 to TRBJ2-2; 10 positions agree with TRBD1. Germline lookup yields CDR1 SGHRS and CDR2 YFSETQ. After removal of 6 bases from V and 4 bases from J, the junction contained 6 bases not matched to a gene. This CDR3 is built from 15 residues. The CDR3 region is CASMMTGGITGELFF. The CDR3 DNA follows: TGCGCCAGCATGATGACAGGGGGCATCACCGGGGAGCTGTTTTTT.